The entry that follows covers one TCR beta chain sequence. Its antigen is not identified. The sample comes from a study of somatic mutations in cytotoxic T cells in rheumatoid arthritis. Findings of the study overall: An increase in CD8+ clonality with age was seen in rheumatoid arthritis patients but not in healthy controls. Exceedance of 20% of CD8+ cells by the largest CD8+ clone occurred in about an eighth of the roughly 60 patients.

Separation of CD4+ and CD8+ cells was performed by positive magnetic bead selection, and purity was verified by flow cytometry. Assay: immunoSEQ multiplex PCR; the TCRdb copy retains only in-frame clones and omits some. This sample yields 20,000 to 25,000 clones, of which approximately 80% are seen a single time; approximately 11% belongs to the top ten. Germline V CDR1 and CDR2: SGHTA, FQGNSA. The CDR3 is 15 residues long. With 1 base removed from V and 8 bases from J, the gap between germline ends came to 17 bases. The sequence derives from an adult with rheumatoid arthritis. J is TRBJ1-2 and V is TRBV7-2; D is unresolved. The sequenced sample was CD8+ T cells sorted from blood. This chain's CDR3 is CASSLGRTLGGGYTF. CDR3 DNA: TGTGCCAGCAGCTTAGGGCGGACCCTGGGAGGAGGCTACACCTTC.